Listed below are T cell receptor beta chains from one sample, sequenced in a study of blood T cell repertoires in COVID-19. Assay: immunoSEQ multiplex PCR; the TCRdb copy retains only in-frame clones and omits some. The sample records 200,000 to 300,000 clones, 88% being singletons. The sample taken for sequencing was peripheral blood. All receptors derive from a woman aged 25 to 39 with COVID-19, enrolled during active disease. Both conserved end residues are part of each CDR3.

TRBV2	TRBJ2-3	CASSEVWSRTDTQYF
TRBV18	TRBJ2-2	CASSPTQGVVGELFF
TRBV11-2	TRBJ2-1	CASSLSEGTGPYNEQFF
TRBV3-1/TRBV3-2	TRBJ1-5	CASSQGLKTDRGRHQPQHF
TRBV7-9	TRBJ2-2	CASSLVGGSTGELFF
TRBV10-3	TRBJ2-1	CAISENRDTLNEQFF
TRBV28	TRBJ1-2	CASSVGQGAANYGYTF
TRBV28	TRBJ1-4	CASVTGAVLSTNEKLFF
TRBV5-6	TRBJ2-7	CASSPTGINSYEQYF
TRBV5-5	TRBJ1-2	CASSLEGVANYGYTF
TRBV4-3	TRBJ2-1	CASSQEAAGSSYNEQFF
TRBV3-1/TRBV3-2	TRBJ1-1	CASSPPLGRGSTEAFF
TRBV19	TRBJ1-2	CASSIGDRSFGYTF
TRBV28	TRBJ2-7	CASSLSQGLEQYF
TRBV7-9	TRBJ1-4	CASSSTGALNEKLFF